A selection of T cell receptor beta chains follows, all from one sample in a study of cytomegalovirus exposure and HLA in healthy donors. The data were produced by immunoSEQ multiplex PCR, yet TCRdb's version contains in-frame clones alone and is incomplete. The sample records about 160,000 clones, roughly 80% being singletons. The sample taken for sequencing was PBMCs. The origin of the receptors is a man aged 25 to 40 in good health and CMV-seronegative. CDR3s include the opening cysteine and the closing phenylalanine or tryptophan. The D gene is left open where the match is weak.

d_call v_call cdr3_aa
. TRBV7-6 CASSLTPTRNEKLFF
TRBD1 TRBV27 CASRRTGYVPYGYTF
TRBD1 TRBV7-3 CASSQTQGPTDTQYF
. TRBV5-1 CASSFTTTGRHNEQFF
TRBD1 TRBV19 CASSPRQGEAFF
. TRBV30 CAWSGGGGFTDTQYF
TRBD2 TRBV11-3 CASSPGGAGGLNEQFF
TRBD1 TRBV6-5 CASSPSPTGYQPQHF
. TRBV4-3 CASSLGGVDGELFF
. TRBV25-1 CASSEPGVAYEQYF
TRBD1 TRBV7-8 CASSTPGQDRYEQYF
. TRBV7-2 CASSGGPGETQYF
TRBD1 TRBV6-1 CASSRQGFDQPQHF
TRBD2 TRBV29-1 CSSTAGGSYNEQFF
. TRBV19 CASSPVQQVNNQPQHF
TRBD2 TRBV7-6 CASSLPSGGAETQYF
TRBD1 TRBV11-3 CASSSGQGAYGYTF
TRBD1 TRBV10-3 CAISQHTGAQAREQYF
. TRBV11-2 CASSPRGGNQPQHF
TRBD2 TRBV5-1 CASSLSLAGGNEQFF
. TRBV5-1 CASSPGDSAETQYF
. TRBV9 CASSVASEGTQYF
TRBD2 TRBV5-1 CASSSSGGGLSYNEQFF
. TRBV4-3 CASSQDLSLGDSYEQYF
TRBD1 TRBV13 CASRPPGGMGTEAFF
. TRBV18 CASSPSGGVSTGELFF
. TRBV5-1 CASSLGGGSTDTQYF
. TRBV15 CATSSVMNTEAFF
TRBD2 TRBV28 CASSLYGTTYEQYF
TRBD2 TRBV29-1 CSAVAGTSGGAGTQYF
. TRBV27 CASSSQGRSPLHF
. TRBV28 CASSTPGSTYEQYF
TRBD1 TRBV25-1 CASNRGLGEKLFF
TRBD2 TRBV27 CASSPAGTSSYNEQFF
TRBD1 TRBV5-4 CASSDGQGVYGYTF
TRBD1 TRBV5-6 CASSRSPVTGGYEQYF
TRBD1 TRBV5-1 CASSLAAGGNGNTIYF
. TRBV6-5 CASTPGGLEEAFF
TRBD1 TRBV2 CASSKGQGGETQYF
. TRBV28 CASRSTNSYEQYF
TRBD2 TRBV6-5 CASSLGTSGPYEQYF
. TRBV15 CATSRDLFNEQFF
. TRBV1 CTSSEGHRGTEAFF
. TRBV5-1 CASSLGGAGYNEQFF
TRBD1 TRBV6-5 CASSSRGRDYGYTF
. TRBV4-1 CASSPGLRSGNTIYF
TRBD2 TRBV27 CASTYGTSWTDTQYF
. TRBV30 CAWSLVAGADPYTF
TRBD1 TRBV5-1 CASSPATGDQQETQYF
TRBD2 TRBV7-9 CSSSFGTSGRIGNEQFF
TRBD1 TRBV27 CASRRQGMGEQYF
. TRBV7-2 CASSFNRPSAQETQYF